One sample yielded the 14 T cell receptor beta chains listed below, sequenced in a study of OX40 agonist ivuxolimab in advanced cancers. Library construction relied on the immunoSEQ multiplex PCR assay. TCRdb holds this immuneACCESS table with in-frame rearrangements only. Some clones are missing; in checked studies, unresolved V genes explain under half, and the rest has no known cause. Counted in this sample were roughly 65,000 clones; roughly 82% of them appeared once. In total, the top ten clones hold approximately 10% of the sample. The source was CD4+ or CD8+ T cells sorted from blood, collected in a trial of the OX40 agonist ivuxolimab. Every receptor here comes from an adult with an advanced solid tumor such as melanoma, head and neck, liver or kidney cancer.

The genes are TRBV5-6 and TRBJ1-1, with D perhaps TRBD1 (5 bases). Germline CDR1 is SGHDT and CDR2 is YYEEEE. Trimming removed 4 bases from V and 7 bases from J, with 17 bases in between. CDR3 size: 14 residues. DNA for the CDR3: TGTGCCAGCAGCCAGCTCGAGGGGTTAGGTGAAGCTTTCTTT. Residues: CASSQLEGLGEAFF.

The chain carries TRBV9 and TRBJ2-3, with 8 bases identical to TRBD1. The CDR3 runs to 14 residues. Germline CDR1 reads SGDLS; CDR2 reads YYNGEE. The V and J ends lost 5 bases and 0 bases, in that order; junction bases with no gene match: 2. The CDR3 is CASRTGDSTDTQYF. As DNA, the CDR3 is TGTGCCAGCAGGACAGGGGACAGCACAGATACGCAGTATTTT.

The chain uses TRBV10-1 and TRBJ2-7, with D possibly being TRBD1 or TRBD2 (5 bases each). V lost 6 bases and J 1 base, leaving 13 bases between the germline ends. The CDR3 is made up of 14 amino acids. Germline V gene data show CDR1 as WNHNN and CDR2 as SYGVQD (reference sequence). The CDR3 region has the DNA TGCGCCAGCAGGATGGGGGTTTCGTCCTACGAGCAGTACGTC. Protein: CASRMGVSSYEQYV.

J is TRBJ2-3 and V is TRBV19; 11 bases are a match to TRBD2. The CDR3 runs 17 residues. Germline V gives CDR1 LNHDA, CDR2 SQIVND (reference sequence). The V gene end was trimmed by 4 bases and the J gene end by 0 bases; junction bases not matched to a gene: 6. In DNA, the CDR3 is TGTGCCAGTAGTACCCAACTAGCGGGGGCTAGCACAGATACGCAGTATTTT. Protein: CASSTQLAGASTDTQYF.

This chain links TRBV4-2 with TRBJ1-1, with D maybe TRBD1 (6 bases). With 5 bases removed from V and 4 bases from J, the gap between germline ends came to 14 bases. Germline V lookup: CDR1 LGHNA, CDR2 YNFKEQ. CDR3 length: 14 residues. For the CDR3, the DNA is TGTGCCAGCAGCGGGGGGGGCTATGGCACTGAAGCTTTCTTT. Protein sequence: CASSGGGYGTEAFF.

The V gene is TRBV5-1, the J gene TRBJ2-1; 10 bases map to TRBD2. The germline gives CDR1 SGHRS, CDR2 YFSETQ. The CDR3 is 16 amino acids. V lost 4 bases, J lost 6 bases, and 10 bases stayed unmatched. The CDR3 sequence: CASSPLASGSINEQFF. In DNA, the CDR3 is TGCGCCAGCAGCCCCCTCGCTAGCGGGAGTATCAATGAGCAGTTCTTC.

J is TRBJ1-2 and V is TRBV7-8, with unresolved D. Germline CDR1 reads SGHVS; CDR2 reads FQNEAQ. The length of the CDR3 is 15 residues. V was shortened by 4 bases and J by 3 bases, with 15 bases between the two germline ends. The CDR3 loop is CASSSVSDNYYGYTF. CDR3 in DNA: TGTGCCAGCAGCTCCGTATCCGATAACTACTATGGCTACACCTTC.

This clone was found a few times. V is TRBV5-4 and J is TRBJ2-2; D gene unclear. Trimming cost V 2 bases and J 1 base, with 15 bases left between them. CDR3 length: 17 amino acids. Germline V gene lookup returns CDR1 SGHNT and CDR2 YYREEE (reference sequence). The CDR3 spells CASSFLTGPQNTGELFF. CDR3 nucleotides: TGTGCCAGCAGCTTCTTAACCGGGCCTCAGAACACCGGGGAGCTGTTTTTT.

The chain links TRBV5-6 to TRBJ2-4, with D perhaps assigned TRBD1 or TRBD2 (5 bases each). CDR1 is SGHDT, CDR2 YYEEEE, per germline. The CDR3 runs to 14 residues. The V and J ends lost 4 bases and 0 bases respectively, with 8 bases between them. CDR3 nucleotide sequence: TGTGCCAGCAGCGGGACGTTAGCCAAAAACATTCAGTACTTC. Its translation is CASSGTLAKNIQYF. Supplemented by reference TRBV5-6 and TRBJ2-4, the full variable domain reads DAGVTQSPTHLIKTRGQQVTLRCSPKSGHDTVSWYQQALGQGPQFIFQYYEEEERQRGNFPDRFSGHQFPNYSSELNVNALLLGDSALYLCASSGTLAKNIQYFGAGTRLSVL.

DNA for the CDR3: TGTGCCAGCAGTGGGGGCAATCAGCCCCAGCATTTT. Its protein product is CASSGGNQPQHF. V usage is TRBV2 and J usage is TRBJ1-5; no clear D gene. The germline V gene encodes CDR1 SNHLY and CDR2 FYNNEI. This CDR3 spans 12 amino acids. Trimming removed 4 bases at V and 2 bases at J, with 3 bases between. Full variable domain (rest looked up from reference TRBV2 and TRBJ1-5): EPEVTQTPSHQVTQMGQEVILRCVPISNHLYFYWYRQILGQKVEFLVSFYNNEISEKSEIFDDQFSVERPDGSNFTLKIRSTKLEDSAMYFCASSGGNQPQHFGDGTRLSIL.

The chain couples TRBV5-1 to TRBJ2-1; 9 bases fit TRBD2. This CDR3 has 14 amino acids. Trimming removed 4 bases from V and 7 bases from J; junction bases left unmatched: 6. Germline CDR1 is SGHRS and CDR2 is YFSETQ. The CDR3 DNA sequence: TGCGCCAGCAGCGGTACAGCGGGAGGTAATGAGCAGTTCTTC. Amino acids: CASSGTAGGNEQFF.

This clone was counted a single time. The chain carries TRBV7-6 and TRBJ2-1, with 14 nucleotides matching TRBD2. V lost 0 bases and J lost 7; bases outside the gene matches: 8. The V gene's germline CDR1 is SGHVS and CDR2 FNYEAQ. This CDR3 has 18 residues. The CDR3 region is CASSLASTSGRARNEQFF. The CDR3 DNA reads as TGTGCCAGCAGCTTAGCTTCGACTAGCGGGAGGGCCCGGAATGAGCAGTTCTTC.

V gene TRBV9 combines with J gene TRBJ2-3; the D gene is possibly TRBD1 (6 bases). Germline V CDR1 and CDR2: SGDLS, YYNGEE. The CDR3 is 14 residues long. Between the trimmed V and J ends, which lost 4 bases and 3 bases, there was a span of 12 bases. Written as DNA, the CDR3 is TGTGCCAGCAGCCTCCGAGGACAGACAGATACGCAGTATTTT. This translates into CASSLRGQTDTQYF.

This clone has just a few counts. This rearrangement joins TRBV11-2 to TRBJ2-2, with 7 bases that match TRBD1. The CDR3 is made up of 15 amino acids. Germline V gene sequence: CDR1 SGHAT, CDR2 FQNNGV. After removal of 4 bases from V and 3 bases from J, the junction contained 5 bases not matched to a gene. This CDR3 reads CASSSQGIDTGELFF. Here the CDR3 DNA reads TGTGCCAGCAGCTCACAGGGGATCGACACCGGGGAGCTGTTTTTT. The variable domain in full, with the rest retrieved from reference TRBV11-2 and TRBJ2-2, is EAGVAQSPRYKIIEKRQSVAFWCNPISGHATLYWYQQILGQGPKLLIQFQNNGVVDDSQLPKDRFSAERLKGVDSTLKIQPAKLEDSAVYLCASSSQGIDTGELFFGEGSRLTVL.